Presented here are 24 T cell receptor beta chains from one specimen sequenced in a study of siplizumab effects on memory and regulatory T cells (dated by TCRdb to 2018 to 2020). Receptor libraries were prepared by the immunoSEQ multiplex PCR assay. Sourced from immuneACCESS, this table was stored by TCRdb with only in-frame sequences that have V and J called. A share of the clones is absent; for the studies checked, an unresolved V gene accounts for under half, and the remainder has no known explanation. A total of about 91,000 clones appear in this sample, over 85% of them only once. The top ten clones comprise 6.5% to 8% of the sample. The sequenced sample consisted of CD8+ T cells sorted from blood. The receptors shown here come from a human donor in good health.

This clone showed up just a few times. The genes are TRBV6-5 and TRBJ1-1, with D unclear. Germline lookup yields CDR1 MNHEY and CDR2 SVGAGI. V was cut by 5 bases and J by 0 bases, with 13 bases left in between. This CDR3 contains 15 residues. The CDR3 bases are TGTGCCAGCAGTCCTCAACAGAGATTGAACACTGAAGCTTTCTTT. This codes for CASSPQQRLNTEAFF.

This rearrangement joins TRBV6-1 to TRBJ2-3; 11 nucleotides line up with TRBD2. This CDR3 has 15 amino acids. Germline CDR1 MNHNS, CDR2 SASEGT. After removal of 3 bases from V and 4 bases from J, the junction contained 3 bases not matched to a gene. The CDR3 sequence is CASSDLAGGADTQYF. DNA of the CDR3: TGTGCCAGCAGTGATCTAGCGGGGGGTGCAGATACGCAGTATTTT.

V and J are TRBV27 and TRBJ1-4, with D tentatively TRBD1 (6 bases). Per the germline V gene, CDR1 is MNHEY and CDR2 is SMNVEV (reference sequence). The V and J ends lost 2 bases and 7 bases respectively, with 11 bases between them. CDR3 size: 14 residues. The CDR3 DNA follows: TGTGCCAGCAGTTTACGGGGGGCGGGTGAAAAACTGTTTTTT. Translating gives CASSLRGAGEKLFF. Full variable domain (outside the CDR3, taken from reference TRBV27 and TRBJ1-4): EAQVTQNPRYLITVTGKKLTVTCSQNMNHEYMSWYRQDPGLGLRQIYYSMNVEVTDKGDVPEGYKVSRKEKRNFPLILESPSPNQTSLYFCASSLRGAGEKLFFGSGTQLSVL.

The chain uses TRBV19 and TRBJ1-6; D may be TRBD1 (5 bases). CDR3 length equals 15 residues. Germline CDR1 reads LNHDA; CDR2 reads SQIVND (reference sequence). V lost 5 bases and J lost 7, with 15 bases in between. The CDR3 nucleotides read TGTGCCAGTAGTGTCGACGCTGGGGCGAATTCACCCCTCCACTTT. This gives the protein CASSVDAGANSPLHF.

This rearrangement joins TRBV4-3 to TRBJ1-2; no definite D call. CDR3 size: 16 residues. Trimming cost V 0 bases and J 8 bases, with 19 bases left between them. The germline gives CDR1 LGHNA, CDR2 YSLEER. The CDR3 sequence is CASSQDVPPPLLGYTF. The CDR3 region has the DNA TGCGCCAGCAGCCAAGATGTCCCCCCCCCACTATTGGGCTACACCTTC.

J is TRBJ1-2 and V is TRBV6-5; 7 bases fit TRBD1. The germline V gene has CDR1 MNHEY and CDR2 SVGAGI. Losses at the gene ends were 0 bases for V and 6 bases for J; bases not matched to a gene: 7. The CDR3 runs to 15 residues. The CDR3 here is CASSYSRQGVNGYTF. As DNA, the CDR3 is TGTGCCAGCAGTTACTCGAGGCAGGGGGTGAATGGCTACACCTTC.

The chain has TRBV5-4 and TRBJ2-5, with TRBD1 identical over 9 bases. The CDR3 is 18 residues long. After removal of 0 bases from V and 4 bases from J, the junction contained 13 bases not matched to a gene. Germline V gives CDR1 SGHNT, CDR2 YYREEE (reference sequence). CDR3 residues: CASSLDEIPGQGGETQYF. The CDR3 nucleotides are TGTGCCAGCAGCTTGGACGAAATACCGGGACAGGGTGGAGAGACCCAGTACTTC.

The chain links TRBV29-1 to TRBJ2-1, with 12 positions matching TRBD2. The CDR3 loop spans 14 amino acids. V trimming: 6 bases; J trimming: 6 bases; junction bases outside the gene matches: 6. CDR1 is SQVTM, CDR2 ANQGSEA, per germline. CDR3 coding DNA: TGCAGCGTCCTGGGACTAGCGGGTCCCAATGAGCAGTTCTTC. It specifies CSVLGLAGPNEQFF.

V and J are TRBV7-9 and TRBJ2-3; 16 bases match TRBD2. The CDR3 runs to 19 residues. The V and J ends lost 1 base and 5 bases, in that order; junction bases with no gene match: 9. Looked up from germline, CDR1 is SEHNR and CDR2 is FQNEAQ (reference sequence). CDR3 sequence: CASSLGPGLAGGYEDTQYF. DNA for the CDR3: TGTGCCAGCAGCTTAGGGCCGGGACTAGCGGGGGGGTACGAAGATACGCAGTATTTT.

This chain connects TRBV5-4 to TRBJ1-6, with a weak D call TRBD1 (6 bases). Germline assignment: CDR1 SGHNT and CDR2 YYREEE (reference sequence). This CDR3 comprises 16 residues. Trimming took off 4 bases at V and 6 bases at J, with 17 bases between the two ends. The CDR3 DNA sequence: TGTGCCAGCAGCCAAATAGGGGGTCTTAGTAATTCACCCCTCCACTTT. It codes for CASSQIGGLSNSPLHF. The variable domain in full, completed from reference TRBV5-4 and TRBJ1-6, reads ETGVTQSPTHLIKTRGQQVTLRCSSQSGHNTVSWYQQALGQGPQFIFQYYREEENGRGNFPPRFSGLQFPNYSSELNVNALELDDSALYLCASSQIGGLSNSPLHFGNGTRLTVT.

The rearrangement joins TRBV19 to TRBJ1-5; the D gene is possibly TRBD1 (6 bases). This CDR3 is built from 14 residues. From germline, CDR1 is LNHDA and CDR2 SQIVND (reference sequence). Between the trimmed V and J ends, which lost 1 base and 2 bases, there was a span of 6 bases. The CDR3: CASSIAGGNQPQHF. For the CDR3, the DNA is TGTGCCAGTAGTATAGCAGGGGGCAATCAGCCCCAGCATTTT.

The V and J genes are TRBV5-6 and TRBJ1-3; D is undetermined. There are 13 residues in the CDR3. Trimming cost V 1 base and J 0 bases, with 2 bases left between them. The V gene's germline CDR1 is SGHDT and CDR2 YYEEEE. The CDR3 spells CASSLPSGNTIYF. The CDR3 DNA reads as TGTGCCAGCAGCTTGCCCTCTGGAAACACCATATATTTT.

V is TRBV14 and J is TRBJ2-7, with 9 bases fitting TRBD1. The germline V gene encodes CDR1 SGHDN and CDR2 FVKESK. The CDR3 totals 14 residues. V shed 1 base and J 6 bases; nucleotides not matched to a gene: 4. Here the CDR3 reads CASSQAGTGREQYF. The CDR3 nucleotides are TGTGCCAGCAGCCAAGCAGGGACAGGGCGCGAGCAGTACTTC.

The chain employs TRBV5-1 and TRBJ1-2, with D perhaps TRBD1 (5 bases). The CDR3 is 14 amino acids. Trimming took 4 bases from V and 6 from J, leaving 16 bases between them. CDR1 and CDR2 from the germline V gene are SGHRS and YFSETQ. CDR3 residues: CASSGMGQENGYTF. The CDR3, as DNA: TGCGCCAGCAGCGGAATGGGGCAGGAGAATGGCTACACCTTC. Together with reference TRBV5-1 and TRBJ1-2, the CDR3 gives the full variable domain: KAGVTQTPRYLIKTRGQQVTLSCSPISGHRSVSWYQQTPGQGLQFLFEYFSETQRNKGNFPGRFSGRQFSNSRSEMNVSTLELGDSALYLCASSGMGQENGYTFGSGTRLTVV.

The V gene is TRBV4-3, the J gene TRBJ2-1, with 11 bases identical to TRBD2. Germline lookup yields CDR1 LGHNA and CDR2 YSLEER. J was trimmed by 5 bases and V by 0 bases; bases with no gene match: 0. The CDR3 is 15 residues long. The CDR3 here is CASSQDSGRDNEQFF. As DNA, the CDR3 is TGCGCCAGCAGCCAAGATAGCGGGAGGGACAATGAGCAGTTCTTC.

The chain joins TRBV7-9 to TRBJ2-1; D remains unclear. Germline loops: CDR1 SEHNR, CDR2 FQNEAQ (reference sequence). The CDR3 consists of 12 residues. Trimming took off 3 bases at V and 10 bases at J, with 10 bases between the two ends. Here the CDR3 DNA reads TGTGCCAGCAGCTTCGACCTGGCCGAGCAGTTCTTC. It is translated as CASSFDLAEQFF.

This clone was counted a few times. The J gene is TRBJ2-1, the V gene TRBV27, with a tentative D call TRBD1 (5 bases). Germline CDR1 reads MNHEY; CDR2 reads SMNVEV (reference sequence). CDR3 length: 15 residues. Trimming left V 6 bases short and J 0 bases short, with 12 bases between. The CDR3 sequence is CASRSWGLSYNEQFF. The CDR3 nucleotides read TGTGCCAGCAGGTCTTGGGGCCTCTCCTACAATGAGCAGTTCTTC.

The CDR3 protein is CASSVAGDQETQYF. The CDR3 DNA reads TGTGCCAGCAGCGTAGCAGGGGACCAAGAGACCCAGTACTTC. The rearrangement joins TRBV9 to TRBJ2-5; D may be TRBD1 (6 bases). Germline loops: CDR1 SGDLS, CDR2 YYNGEE. This CDR3 has 14 residues. V dropped 0 bases and J dropped 0 bases, with 6 bases sitting between them. Using reference TRBV9 and TRBJ2-5 for the parts outside the CDR3, the full variable domain is DSGVTQTPKHLITATGQRVTLRCSPRSGDLSVYWYQQSLDQGLQFLIQYYNGEERAKGNILERFSAQQFPDLHSELNLSSLELGDSALYFCASSVAGDQETQYFGPGTRLLVL.

The gene calls are TRBV19 and TRBJ2-1; 7 bases are a match to TRBD2. The CDR3 contains 17 residues. CDR1 is LNHDA and CDR2 is SQIVND in the germline V gene (reference sequence). With 3 bases clipped from V and 4 bases from J, the junction kept 12 bases outside the gene matches. The CDR3 bases are TGTGCCAGTAGTATCCCCCGGGGACTACGCGATTACAATGAGCAGTTCTTC. Its translation: CASSIPRGLRDYNEQFF. Supplemented by reference TRBV19 and TRBJ2-1, the full variable domain reads DGGITQSPKYLFRKEGQNVTLSCEQNLNHDAMYWYRQDPGQGLRLIYYSQIVNDFQKGDIAEGYSVSREKKESFPLTVTSAQKNPTAFYLCASSIPRGLRDYNEQFFGPGTRLTVL.

The genes are TRBV15 and TRBJ1-2; D might be TRBD1 (6 bases). The germline gives CDR1 LNHNV, CDR2 YYDKDF (reference sequence). This CDR3 region has 14 residues. Trimming stripped 5 bases from V and 4 bases from J, with 14 bases between. The CDR3 DNA reads as TGTGCCACCAGCGTTAGGGGGTACGGCTATGGCTACACCTTC. Encoded protein: CATSVRGYGYGYTF.

The chain couples TRBV20-1 to TRBJ2-2; D is ambiguous. The CDR3 runs to 11 residues. Trimming stripped 6 bases from V and 1 base from J, with 3 bases between. Germline-derived CDR1 and CDR2 are DFQATT and SNEGSKA (reference sequence). CDR3 residues: CSAENTGELFF. The DNA for the CDR3 is TGCAGTGCGGAGAACACCGGGGAGCTGTTTTTT.

The V call is TRBV30, the J call TRBJ2-7; D is ambiguous. The CDR3 is made up of 13 amino acids. V shed 6 bases and J shed 0 bases, with 12 bases lying between them. Germline loops: CDR1 GTSNPN, CDR2 SVGIG (reference sequence). The CDR3: CACIRAYSYEQYF. CDR3 coding DNA: TGTGCCTGCATCCGGGCCTACTCCTACGAGCAGTACTTC.

The chain uses TRBV6-5 and TRBJ2-2, with TRBD2 matching over 11 bases. Losses at the gene ends were 6 bases for V and 3 bases for J; bases not matched to a gene: 3. The CDR3 loop spans 15 amino acids. Germline V gene data show CDR1 as MNHEY and CDR2 as SVGAGI. CDR3 residues: CASSFSGGDTGELFF. In DNA, the CDR3 is TGTGCCAGCAGCTTTAGCGGGGGGGACACCGGGGAGCTGTTTTTT.

The chain links TRBV30 to TRBJ1-1, with a weak D call TRBD1 (6 bases). The CDR3 length is 15 residues. V was clipped by 5 bases and J by 1 base, with 17 bases between them. Germline V gene sequence: CDR1 GTSNPN, CDR2 SVGIG (reference sequence). CDR3 region: CAWGRGPGANTEAFF. The DNA for the CDR3 is TGTGCCTGGGGGAGGGGCCCGGGGGCGAACACTGAAGCTTTCTTT.